These 28 T cell receptor beta chains came from one sample sequenced in a study of STAT5B mutations in CD4+ large granular lymphocyte leukemia. TCRdb keeps only in-frame clones here, not all; method: immunoSEQ multiplex PCR. The profile shows tens of thousands of clones, 81% of them singletons. Sequenced input: CD4+ T cells from blood buffy coats. The source is a human donor in good health.

The chain uses TRBV19 and TRBJ2-7, with a weak D call TRBD2 (5 bases). This CDR3 is 12 amino acids long. Germline V gene sequence: CDR1 LNHDA, CDR2 SQIVND (reference sequence). Trimming removed 6 bases from V and 0 bases from J, with 6 bases in between. The CDR3 reads CASRGLSYEQYF. The CDR3 DNA reads as TGTGCCAGTAGAGGACTCTCCTACGAGCAGTACTTC.

V is TRBV18 and J is TRBJ2-7; D may be TRBD2 (5 bases). The CDR3 sequence is 13 residues long. Germline V CDR1 and CDR2: KGHSH, LQKENI. Trimming pared 0 bases from V and 9 bases from J, leaving 12 bases between. CDR3 DNA: TGTGCCAGCTCACCACCGTTGACCGGGGTGCAGTACTTC. Translating it yields CASSPPLTGVQYF.

The chain is built from TRBV18 and TRBJ1-3; perhaps TRBD1 as D (5 bases). Germline V gene data show CDR1 as KGHSH and CDR2 as LQKENI. V was trimmed by 4 bases and J by 2 bases, leaving 15 bases between them. CDR3 length equals 16 residues. CDR3 in amino acids: CASSLRDVSTGNTIYF. As DNA, the CDR3 is TGTGCCAGCTCACTCCGGGACGTTTCAACTGGAAACACCATATATTTT.

This clone was picked up a small number of times. This sequence joins TRBV5-5 and TRBJ2-6; D gene uncertain. Germline CDR1 reads SGHKS; CDR2 reads YYEKEE (reference sequence). The CDR3 covers 15 residues. Trimming stripped 2 bases from V and 0 bases from J, with 6 bases between. CDR3 region: CASSLDYSGANVLTF. The CDR3, as DNA: TGTGCCAGCAGCTTAGATTACTCTGGGGCCAACGTCCTGACTTTC.

The chain uses TRBV18 and TRBJ2-7, with D unresolved. Germline lookup yields CDR1 KGHSH and CDR2 LQKENI. V gave up 4 bases and J gave up 0 bases, with 16 bases separating them. The CDR3 loop spans 16 amino acids. The CDR3 sequence: CASSQQTRTSSYEQYF. Written as DNA, the CDR3 is TGTGCCAGCTCACAGCAGACACGAACAAGCTCCTACGAGCAGTACTTC.

This chain links TRBV2 with TRBJ2-5; the D is unclear. Germline V lookup: CDR1 SNHLY, CDR2 FYNNEI. Trimming took 6 bases from V and 5 from J, leaving 10 bases between them. The CDR3 extends over 12 amino acids. The CDR3 reads CASRTTGETQYF. CDR3 nucleotide sequence: TGTGCCAGCAGGACCACCGGGGAGACCCAGTACTTC.

This clone was observed a handful of times. J is TRBJ2-2 and V is TRBV10-1; D remains ambiguous. The CDR3 covers 13 residues. V lost 3 bases to trimming and J lost 5 bases, with 7 bases between them. Germline V gene lookup returns CDR1 WNHNN and CDR2 SYGVQD (reference sequence). This chain's CDR3 is CASSDLQTGELFF. Here the CDR3 DNA reads TGCGCCAGCAGTGATTTACAGACCGGGGAGCTGTTTTTT.

The genes are TRBV10-3 and TRBJ1-2, with unresolved D. V was shortened by 2 bases and J by 9 bases, with 10 bases between the two germline ends. The germline V gene has CDR1 ENHRY and CDR2 SYGVKD. The CDR3 length is 12 residues. The CDR3 protein is CAISEIGWSYTF. The CDR3 region has the DNA TGTGCCATCAGTGAGATAGGCTGGAGCTACACCTTC.

The rearrangement links TRBV7-2 to TRBJ2-1, with a tentative D call TRBD2 (5 bases). The germline V gene has CDR1 SGHTA and CDR2 FQGNSA. V lost 3 bases and J lost 10, with 10 bases in between. The CDR3 extends over 12 amino acids. Here the CDR3 DNA reads TGTGCCAGCAGCTTCTATCCGGGGGAGCAGTTCTTC. It yields the protein CASSFYPGEQFF.

A single count supports this clone. The chain is built from TRBV20-1 and TRBJ2-5, with D uncertain. V was trimmed by 2 bases and J by 4 bases, leaving 2 bases between them. The germline gives CDR1 DFQATT, CDR2 SNEGSKA (reference sequence). This CDR3 has 10 residues. CDR3 in amino acids: CSARTETQYF. For the CDR3, the DNA is TGCAGTGCTAGAACAGAGACCCAGTACTTC.

V and J are TRBV7-2 and TRBJ2-5; D is uncertain. Germline V gives CDR1 SGHTA, CDR2 FQGNSA. The V end lost 5 bases, the J end lost 5 bases, and 15 bases lay between the germline ends. The CDR3 is 14 residues long. The CDR3 bases are TGTGCCAGCAGCGCAACCCGGACGTTGGAGACCCAGTACTTC. This gives the protein CASSATRTLETQYF.

This CDR3 is CASSLPAAPNYGYTF. The CDR3 DNA sequence: TGTGCCAGCAGCTTACCGGCAGCTCCTAACTATGGCTACACCTTC. The chain couples TRBV7-9 to TRBJ1-2; D gene uncertain. V gave up 2 bases and J gave up 0 bases, with 10 bases separating them. The germline gives CDR1 SEHNR, CDR2 FQNEAQ (reference sequence). The CDR3 totals 15 residues.

This chain joins TRBV7-2 and TRBJ2-3; perhaps TRBD2 as D (5 bases). Deletions cut 1 base from V and 4 bases from J, with 12 bases between. Germline V gene sequence: CDR1 SGHTA, CDR2 FQGNSA. The CDR3 loop spans 15 amino acids. CDR3 in DNA: TGTGCCAGCAGCTTAGTGGGGAGTGTTGCAGATACGCAGTATTTT. Translation gives CASSLVGSVADTQYF.

This chain joins TRBV28 and TRBJ2-3, with D possibly TRBD2 on 5 matching bases. This CDR3 region has 15 residues. The germline gives CDR1 MDHEN, CDR2 SYDVKM. Trimming shortened V by 6 bases and J by 1 base, and 14 bases separated the two germline ends. The CDR3 spells CASSTGVRGTDTQYF. For the CDR3, the DNA is TGTGCCAGCAGCACCGGGGTTAGGGGCACAGATACGCAGTATTTT.

The chain has TRBV10-3 and TRBJ2-3, with TRBD2 identical over 11 bases. This CDR3 has 17 residues. V was clipped by 2 bases and J by 4 bases; unmatched bases: 8. The germline gives CDR1 ENHRY, CDR2 SYGVKD. The CDR3 spells CAISERPLAGEPDTQYF. Here the CDR3 DNA reads TGTGCCATCAGTGAGAGACCACTAGCGGGAGAACCAGATACGCAGTATTTT.

This sequence joins TRBV12-1 and TRBJ2-5; the table's D gene call, TRBD2, was not cross checked with the DNA. TRBV12-1 corresponds to a pseudogene. The CDR3 runs to 10 residues. Here the CDR3 DNA reads TGTGCCAGCAGCTTTTATACCCAGTACTTC. Translating gives CASSFYTQYF.

This rearrangement joins TRBV21-1 to TRBJ1-2; the listed D gene, TRBD1, was not tested against the DNA. TRBV21-1 is reported as a pseudogene. The CDR3 contains 17 residues. The CDR3 DNA reads TGTGCCAGCAGCAAAGTAGGGGGTAGGGACCCTAACTATGGCTACACCTTC. This sequence encodes CASSKVGGRDPNYGYTF.

V gene TRBV7-9 combines with J gene TRBJ2-7; TRBD1 matches at 9 bases. V lost 5 bases and J lost 3; bases outside the gene matches: 8. Germline V gene sequence: CDR1 SEHNR, CDR2 FQNEAQ (reference sequence). The CDR3 spans 15 residues. This chain's CDR3 is CASSNPGTGIYEQYF. Written as DNA, the CDR3 is TGTGCCAGCAGCAACCCCGGGACAGGGATCTACGAGCAGTACTTC. The full variable domain, completed using reference TRBV7-9 and TRBJ2-7, is DTGVSQNPRHKITKRGQNVTFRCDPISEHNRLYWYRQTLGQGPEFLTYFQNEAQLEKSRLLSDRFSAERPKGSFSTLEIQRTEQGDSAMYLCASSNPGTGIYEQYFGPGTRLTVT.

The rearrangement joins TRBV9 to TRBJ2-7; possible D gene TRBD2, 5 bases. Germline CDR1 reads SGDLS; CDR2 reads YYNGEE. Trimming stripped 0 bases from V and 6 bases from J, with 13 bases between. This CDR3 has 14 amino acids. CDR3 residues: CASSVDEGRGEQYF. As DNA, the CDR3 is TGTGCCAGCAGCGTAGATGAGGGTCGCGGCGAGCAGTACTTC. Full variable domain (missing parts from reference TRBV9 and TRBJ2-7): DSGVTQTPKHLITATGQRVTLRCSPRSGDLSVYWYQQSLDQGLQFLIQYYNGEERAKGNILERFSAQQFPDLHSELNLSSLELGDSALYFCASSVDEGRGEQYFGPGTRLTVT.

J is TRBJ2-3 and V is TRBV5-6; perhaps TRBD2 as D (5 bases). The CDR3 is 15 amino acids. The ends were cut back, 9 bases at V and 0 bases at J, with 17 bases in the middle. CDR1 is SGHDT and CDR2 is YYEEEE in the germline V gene. The CDR3 is CATQARGLSTDTQYF. The CDR3 nucleotides are TGTGCCACCCAAGCCCGAGGGCTCAGCACAGATACGCAGTATTTT.

The rearrangement joins TRBV20-1 to TRBJ2-7; D is unclear. The germline V gene encodes CDR1 DFQATT and CDR2 SNEGSKA (reference sequence). This CDR3 is built from 11 residues. The germline V and J ends were trimmed by 3 bases and 1 base, with 4 bases remaining between them. The CDR3 region has the DNA TGCAGTGCTAGGGTATCCTACGAGCAGTACTTC. Residues: CSARVSYEQYF.

CDR3 nucleotides: TGTGCCAGCAGCAAACGCGCCAGGGCAGGGCCCTACGAGCAGTACTTC. Translation: CASSKRARAGPYEQYF. The chain employs TRBV21-1 and TRBJ2-7; TRBD1, the table's D call, lacks a check against the DNA. TRBV21-1 counts as a pseudogene. The CDR3 spans 16 residues.

The gene calls are TRBV18 and TRBJ2-1, with 9 positions matching TRBD2. The CDR3 extends over 16 amino acids. The V gene end was trimmed by 3 bases and the J gene end by 2 bases; junction bases not matched to a gene: 5. Germline assignment: CDR1 KGHSH and CDR2 LQKENI. The CDR3 DNA sequence: TGTGCCAGCTCACCCTTAGCGGGGGAGGCCTACAATGAGCAGTTCTTC. It yields the protein CASSPLAGEAYNEQFF.

The V gene is TRBV18, the J gene TRBJ2-1; 8 bases map to TRBD2. The CDR3 consists of 14 residues. CDR1 is KGHSH, CDR2 LQKENI, per germline. The V gene end was trimmed by 3 bases and the J gene end by 6 bases; junction bases not matched to a gene: 4. Here the CDR3 DNA reads TGTGCCAGCTCACCCGGACTAGCCCCCAATGAGCAGTTCTTC. The encoded protein is CASSPGLAPNEQFF.

The rearrangement joins TRBV19 to TRBJ1-2; 9 nucleotides match TRBD1. Trimming at V came to 6 bases and at J to 1 base, leaving 6 bases not matched to a gene. The CDR3 sequence is 15 residues long. Germline V gives CDR1 LNHDA, CDR2 SQIVND (reference sequence). The CDR3 DNA reads TGTGCCAGTAGCAGGGGGACAGGGATTAACTATGGCTACACCTTC. It codes for CASSRGTGINYGYTF.

This chain joins TRBV28 and TRBJ1-1; possible D gene TRBD1, 5 bases. Germline V gene data show CDR1 as MDHEN and CDR2 as SYDVKM. V lost 3 bases and J lost 0, with 8 bases in between. CDR3 length equals 14 residues. In DNA form, the CDR3 reads TGTGCCAGCAGTTTTCGACAGCTGAACACTGAAGCTTTCTTT. The encoded protein is CASSFRQLNTEAFF.

This clone was seen a handful of times. V is TRBV13 and J is TRBJ2-7; 8 nucleotides align to TRBD2. The CDR3 runs to 17 residues. CDR1 PRHDT and CDR2 FYEKMQ come from the germline V gene (reference sequence). V trimming: 0 bases; J trimming: 5 bases; junction bases outside the gene matches: 12. The chain's CDR3 is CASSLGGEVAGRNEQYF. CDR3 in DNA: TGTGCCAGCAGCTTAGGAGGAGAGGTAGCGGGAAGGAACGAGCAGTACTTC.

CDR3 sequence (DNA): TGCGCCAGCAGCTTGGTGGGACAGGGATCCACTGAAGCTTTCTTT. Translation gives CASSLVGQGSTEAFF. This chain joins TRBV5-1 and TRBJ1-1; 9 bases are shared with TRBD1. The trim removed 0 bases at V and 4 bases at J, leaving 4 bases unmatched. The germline gives CDR1 SGHRS, CDR2 YFSETQ. CDR3 length equals 15 residues. The entire variable domain, with the rest obtained from reference TRBV5-1 and TRBJ1-1, is as follows: KAGVTQTPRYLIKTRGQQVTLSCSPISGHRSVSWYQQTPGQGLQFLFEYFSETQRNKGNFPGRFSGRQFSNSRSEMNVSTLELGDSALYLCASSLVGQGSTEAFFGQGTRLTVV.